This T cell receptor beta chain stems from a study of control samples from healthy donors and cancer patients. From germline, CDR1 is MNHEY and CDR2 SMNVEV (reference sequence). The germline V and J ends were trimmed by 6 bases and 0 bases, with 11 bases remaining between them. The CDR3 consists of 14 residues. Some clones are missing from TCRdb's copy, which holds only in-frame ones; the method was immunoSEQ multiplex PCR. This table has 78,000 or so clones, 88% appearing once. Material: blood. The rearrangement uses TRBV27 and TRBJ1-1; D is undetermined. This receptor was obtained from a woman between 45 and 65 years old in good health. The CDR3 bases are TGTGCCAGCAGCCCAGCGACCATGAACACTGAAGCTTTCTTT. Its translation: CASSPATMNTEAFF.